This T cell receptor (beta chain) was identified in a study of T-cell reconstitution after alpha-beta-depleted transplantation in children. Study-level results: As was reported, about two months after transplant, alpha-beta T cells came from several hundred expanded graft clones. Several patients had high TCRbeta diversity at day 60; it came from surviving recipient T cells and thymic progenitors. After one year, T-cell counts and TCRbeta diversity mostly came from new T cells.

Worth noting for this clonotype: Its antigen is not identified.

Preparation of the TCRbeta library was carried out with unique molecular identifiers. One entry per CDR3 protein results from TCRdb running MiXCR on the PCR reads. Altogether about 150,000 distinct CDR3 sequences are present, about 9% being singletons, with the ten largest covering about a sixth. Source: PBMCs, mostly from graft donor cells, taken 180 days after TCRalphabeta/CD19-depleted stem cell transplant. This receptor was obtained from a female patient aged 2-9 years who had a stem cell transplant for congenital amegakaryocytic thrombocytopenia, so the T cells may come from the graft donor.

The CDR3 DNA is TGTGCCAGTAGTCTCCGGACTTATAGCAATCAGCCCCAGCATTTT. Translating gives CASSLRTYSNQPQHF. J is TRBJ1-5 and V is TRBV19; D uncertain. Germline loops: CDR1 LNHDA, CDR2 SQIVND (reference sequence). Between the trimmed V and J ends, which lost 5 bases and 0 bases, there was a span of 11 bases. The CDR3 extends over 15 amino acids.